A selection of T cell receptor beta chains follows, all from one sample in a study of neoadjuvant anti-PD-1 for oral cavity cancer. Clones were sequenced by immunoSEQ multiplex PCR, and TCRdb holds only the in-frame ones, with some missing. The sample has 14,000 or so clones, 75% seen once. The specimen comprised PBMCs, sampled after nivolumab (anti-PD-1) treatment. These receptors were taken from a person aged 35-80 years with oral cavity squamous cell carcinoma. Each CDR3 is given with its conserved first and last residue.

CASRQGSYGYTF | TRBJ1-2 | TRBV27
CASSLSDGMNTEAFF | TRBJ1-1 | TRBV7-3
CASSLRGQLNTEAFF | TRBJ1-1 | TRBV27
CASGLVQSGGNTIYF | TRBJ1-3 | TRBV12-5
CASSFGTNSFYNEQFF | TRBJ2-1 | TRBV5-1
CASDRVLRKTQYF | TRBJ2-5 | TRBV2
CASSLGVGGTSNQPQHF | TRBJ1-5 | TRBV7-6
CASSWDDRGGTEAFF | TRBJ1-1 | TRBV5-4
CASSSGNKSGYTF | TRBJ1-2 | TRBV28
CASSRPGQKSYGYTF | TRBJ1-2 | TRBV4-1
CASSFPGVRTGTGELFF | TRBJ2-2 | TRBV19
CASSYSARANTEAFF | TRBJ1-1 | TRBV6-5
CASMLGLDSGYNEQFF | TRBJ2-1 | TRBV5-1
CASSLVAVISGANVLTF | TRBJ2-6 | TRBV11-2
CASSSPTGGEKLFF | TRBJ1-4 | TRBV7-9
CASRPWGGSSGRREQYF | TRBJ2-7 | TRBV27
CASTSGGLSYNEQFF | TRBJ2-1 | TRBV6-1
CAWRARGMNTEAFF | TRBJ1-1 | TRBV30
CASSLRRRTLGETQYF | TRBJ2-5 | TRBV27
CASSLSGRAGEQYF | TRBJ2-7 | TRBV5-1
CASSLGAGSHGYTF | TRBJ1-2 | TRBV5-1
CALVRPQHF | TRBJ1-5 | TRBV6-5
CASSQETGIDSPLHF | TRBJ1-6 | TRBV4-1
CASSPRGAGNTIYF | TRBJ1-3 | TRBV7-8
CASSFTISQYF | TRBJ2-5 | TRBV11-2
CASSQVVTYLVLYNEQFF | TRBJ2-1 | TRBV4-1
CASSKTSGRWGELFF | TRBJ2-2 | TRBV5-4
CASSFNRNEQFF | TRBJ2-1 | TRBV5-6
CASSIVGGRERNEQFF | TRBJ2-1 | TRBV19
CASSRAIWGLNTEAFF | TRBJ1-1 | TRBV5-4
CATSSTNNEGAFGNTIYF | TRBJ1-3 | TRBV15
CASSPPGVAETQYF | TRBJ2-5 | TRBV7-3
CSVVGGGNTEAFF | TRBJ1-1 | TRBV29-1
CASSDYGRESNQPQHF | TRBJ1-5 | TRBV2
CASSPGTANSPLHF | TRBJ1-6 | TRBV2
CASKLRGQYNSPLHF | TRBJ1-6 | TRBV2
CASSQSLPRGYYNEQFF | TRBJ2-1 | TRBV16
CSVDYGGDEQFF | TRBJ2-1 | TRBV29-1
CASNAGTGRGTEAFF | TRBJ1-1 | TRBV6-1
CAISEYGTNEKLFF | TRBJ1-4 | TRBV10-3
CASSWDIGNQPQHF | TRBJ1-5 | TRBV7-7
CATSRRDLTEQYF | TRBJ2-7 | TRBV15
CASSEGGLNYGYTF | TRBJ1-2 | TRBV2
CASRPLAGMPYNEQFF | TRBJ2-1 | TRBV11-2
CASSIQGQWNQPQHF | TRBJ1-5 | TRBV19
CASSYSAAGGNYGYTF | TRBJ1-2 | TRBV6-5
CASSLGLAPHEQFF | TRBJ2-1 | TRBV11-3
CASSPLAGQPGHEKLFF | TRBJ1-4 | TRBV7-8
CSVESGLAKNIQYF | TRBJ2-4 | TRBV29-1
CASSRSSGSYEQYF | TRBJ2-7 | TRBV18
CASSETRGYEQYF | TRBJ2-7 | TRBV2
CSAVSGIYEQYF | TRBJ2-7 | TRBV29-1
CASSREVAGATETQYF | TRBJ2-5 | TRBV7-2
CASPYRVRGNTIYF | TRBJ1-3 | TRBV11-3
CAISEGGGRSYEQYF | TRBJ2-7 | TRBV10-3
CASTLADRFYEQYF | TRBJ2-7 | TRBV28
CASSLEGGFRDGYTF | TRBJ1-2 | TRBV5-1